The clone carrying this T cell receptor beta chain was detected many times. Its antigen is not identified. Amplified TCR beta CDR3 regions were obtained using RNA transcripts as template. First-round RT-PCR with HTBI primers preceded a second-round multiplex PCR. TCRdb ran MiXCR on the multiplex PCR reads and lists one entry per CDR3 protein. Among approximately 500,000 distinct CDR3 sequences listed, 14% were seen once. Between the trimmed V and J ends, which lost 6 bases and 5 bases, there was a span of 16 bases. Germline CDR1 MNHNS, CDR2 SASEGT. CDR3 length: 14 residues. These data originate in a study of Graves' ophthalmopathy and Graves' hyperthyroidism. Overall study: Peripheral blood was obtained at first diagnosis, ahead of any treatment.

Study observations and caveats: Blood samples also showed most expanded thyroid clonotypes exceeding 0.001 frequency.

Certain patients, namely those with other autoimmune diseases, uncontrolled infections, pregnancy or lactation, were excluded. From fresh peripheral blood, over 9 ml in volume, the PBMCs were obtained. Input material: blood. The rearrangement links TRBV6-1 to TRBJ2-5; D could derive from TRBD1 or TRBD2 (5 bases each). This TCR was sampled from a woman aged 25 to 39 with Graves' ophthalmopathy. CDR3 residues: CASSPSPEGETQYF. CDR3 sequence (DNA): TGTGCCAGCAGCCCCAGCCCCGAGGGGGAGACCCAGTACTTC.